What follows are 13 T cell receptor beta chains derived from one specimen sequenced in a study of blood T cell repertoires in COVID-19. Sequencing used immunoSEQ multiplex PCR; TCRdb keeps in-frame clones, though not all of them. The sample records about 210,000 clones, approximately 91% being singletons. The specimen was peripheral blood. The receptors derive from a middle-aged woman with acute or convalescent COVID-19.

The chain recombines TRBV25-1 with TRBJ2-1; tentative D call: TRBD2 (6 bases). CDR1 is MGHDK, CDR2 SYGVNS, per germline. Trimming took off 3 bases at V and 4 bases at J, with 13 bases between the two ends. This CDR3 comprises 15 residues. The CDR3 DNA reads TGTGCCAGCAGTGATCACGGGAGTTTGTACAATGAGCAGTTCTTC. Encoded protein: CASSDHGSLYNEQFF. The full variable domain, with the rest looked up from reference TRBV25-1 and TRBJ2-1, is EADIYQTPRYLVIGTGKKITLECSQTMGHDKMYWYQQDPGMELHLIHYSYGVNSTEKGDLSSESTVSRIRTEHFPLTLESARPSHTSQYLCASSDHGSLYNEQFFGPGTRLTVL.

This chain joins TRBV10-3 and TRBJ1-2, with a weak D call TRBD1 (6 bases). Germline V gene lookup returns CDR1 ENHRY and CDR2 SYGVKD. Deletions cut 2 bases from V and 4 bases from J, with 11 bases between. The CDR3 has 14 amino acids. The CDR3: CAISETGNGYGYTF. CDR3 in DNA: TGTGCCATCAGTGAGACAGGGAATGGCTATGGCTACACCTTC.

This chain links TRBV11-2 with TRBJ2-1, with 7 bases matching TRBD1. V was pared by 1 base and J by 8 bases, with 11 bases of the junction left unmatched. This CDR3 contains 16 residues. Germline CDR1 reads SGHAT; CDR2 reads FQNNGV. The CDR3 region is CASSLGAGGVYHEQFF. The DNA of the CDR3 is TGTGCCAGCAGCTTAGGCGCAGGGGGAGTCTATCATGAGCAGTTCTTC.

CDR3 in DNA: TGTGCCAGCAGTTTGATATCACAGGGGGCCAATCAGCCCCAGCATTTT. The encoded protein is CASSLISQGANQPQHF. The V gene is TRBV27, the J gene TRBJ1-5; TRBD1 agrees at 9 bases. Germline trimming cut 3 bases from V and 3 bases from J; bases unmatched to any gene: 6. CDR1 and CDR2 from the germline V gene are MNHEY and SMNVEV (reference sequence). The CDR3 totals 16 residues.

V and J are TRBV3-1 (or the pseudogene TRBV3-2) and TRBJ1-1, with 11 bases lining up with TRBD1. The CDR3 extends over 15 amino acids. The ends lost 5 bases at V and 5 bases at J; junction bases unmatched: 7. The germline V gene encodes CDR1 LGHDT and CDR2 YNNKEL (reference sequence). The CDR3 DNA reads TGTGCCAGCAGCACCCGGACAGGGGGCTCGACTGAAGCTTTCTTT. This encodes CASSTRTGGSTEAFF.

The rearrangement links TRBV21-1 to TRBJ2-7; the D call in the table, TRBD1, was not verified against the DNA. TRBV21-1 is a recognized pseudogene. CDR3 length equals 13 residues. The CDR3 is CASSRRQVCEQYV. The DNA of the CDR3 is TGTGCCAGCAGCCGTAGACAGGTCTGCGAGCAGTACGTC.

V usage is TRBV9 and J usage is TRBJ2-1; 8 bases line up with TRBD2. Germline V gene sequence: CDR1 SGDLS, CDR2 YYNGEE. This CDR3 has 16 residues. V lost 0 bases, J lost 8 bases, and 10 bases stayed unmatched. CDR3 sequence reads: CASSVAGGAEVYEQFF. CDR3 in DNA: TGTGCCAGCAGCGTAGCGGGGGGGGCCGAAGTATATGAGCAGTTCTTC. The complete variable domain, with remaining parts taken from reference TRBV9 and TRBJ2-1, reads DSGVTQTPKHLITATGQRVTLRCSPRSGDLSVYWYQQSLDQGLQFLIQYYNGEERAKGNILERFSAQQFPDLHSELNLSSLELGDSALYFCASSVAGGAEVYEQFFGPGTRLTVL.

The chain has TRBV25-1 and TRBJ1-3; 9 bases match TRBD1. The length of the CDR3 is 16 residues. CDR1 and CDR2 (germline): MGHDK, SYGVNS. Trimming removed 4 bases from V and 6 bases from J; junction bases left unmatched: 10. CDR3 coding DNA: TGTGCCAGCAGTGGACGCACGGGACAGGGAGCAAACACCATATATTTT. It translates to CASSGRTGQGANTIYF.

The J gene is TRBJ1-1, the V gene TRBV4-1; D is unresolved. V was cut by 1 base and J by 5 bases, with 8 bases left in between. CDR3 length: 13 residues. Looked up from germline, CDR1 is MGHRA and CDR2 is YSYEKL. CDR3 sequence reads: CASSQVRSTEAFF. Written as DNA, the CDR3 is TGCGCCAGCAGCCAAGTGAGGAGTACTGAAGCTTTCTTT.

The gene calls are TRBV9 and TRBJ1-5, with a weak D call TRBD1 (5 bases). The V end was cut by 4 bases, the J end by 4 bases, with 9 bases between. This CDR3 spans 13 amino acids. Germline CDR1 reads SGDLS; CDR2 reads YYNGEE. The CDR3 loop reads CASSKGQNQPQHF. For the CDR3, the DNA is TGTGCCAGCAGCAAAGGACAAAATCAGCCCCAGCATTTT.

The chain combines TRBV5-1 with TRBJ2-3, with 7 bases matching TRBD2. The CDR3 is 15 residues long. Germline CDR1 SGHRS, CDR2 YFSETQ. The V and J ends lost 4 bases and 1 base, in that order; junction bases with no gene match: 6. The CDR3 nucleotides are TGCGCCAGCAGCCTAAGCGGGGATCGCACAGATACGCAGTATTTT. Encoded protein: CASSLSGDRTDTQYF.

This chain joins TRBV2 and TRBJ1-6; 8 nucleotides line up with TRBD1. CDR1 SNHLY and CDR2 FYNNEI come from the germline V gene. The CDR3 covers 15 residues. The V segment lost 5 bases and the J segment 10 bases; nucleotides outside the gene matches: 10. The CDR3 nucleotides read TGTGCCAGCAGTCAATCCGGGACAGGAGGATCACCCCTCCACTTT. Its protein product is CASSQSGTGGSPLHF.

This chain connects TRBV11-2 to TRBJ2-2, with D perhaps matching TRBD1 (5 bases). Trimming left V 5 bases short and J 0 bases short, with 19 bases between. Looked up from germline, CDR1 is SGHAT and CDR2 is FQNNGV. The CDR3 is 18 amino acids. The CDR3 here is CASSPLRTPTSNTGELFF. The CDR3 DNA is TGTGCCAGCAGCCCGTTAAGGACACCCACTTCGAACACCGGGGAGCTGTTTTTT.